A selection of T cell receptor beta chains follows, all from one sample in a study of cytomegalovirus exposure and HLA in healthy donors. Profiled with immunoSEQ multiplex PCR; TCRdb holds only in-frame clones, not every one. This sample has 140,000 to 150,000 clones, with 78% found just once. Sequencing was performed on PBMCs. Receptor source: a man aged 40-55 years in good health and CMV-seropositive. Both conserved end residues are part of each CDR3. The order of the fields is J gene, D gene, V gene, CDR3 protein, CDR3 DNA. D genes are given only for firm matches.

j_call: TRBJ2-6; d_call: TRBD2; v_call: TRBV30; cdr3_aa: CATPGGLAGPLSGANVLTF; cdr3_nt: TGTGCCACCCCTGGTGGGCTAGCGGGGCCCCTCTCTGGGGCCAACGTCCTGACTTTC
j_call: TRBJ2-5; d_call: TRBD1; v_call: TRBV10-3; cdr3_aa: CAISELGQGQQETQYF; cdr3_nt: TGTGCCATCAGTGAGTTAGGACAGGGTCAGCAAGAGACCCAGTACTTC
j_call: TRBJ1-5; d_call: TRBD1; v_call: TRBV28; cdr3_aa: CASSGTGVDQPQHF; cdr3_nt: TGTGCCAGCAGCGGGACAGGGGTTGATCAGCCCCAGCATTTT
j_call: TRBJ2-5; d_call: TRBD2; v_call: TRBV10-2; cdr3_aa: CASRTSGRETQYF; cdr3_nt: TGCGCCAGTAGGACTAGCGGGAGAGAGACCCAGTACTTC
j_call: TRBJ2-5; d_call: TRBD1; v_call: TRBV27; cdr3_aa: CASSFQAPGTGTQYF; cdr3_nt: TGTGCCAGCAGTTTTCAAGCACCCGGGACAGGGACCCAGTACTTC
j_call: TRBJ1-3; d_call: TRBD1; v_call: TRBV11-2; cdr3_aa: CASSFTATGGGNTIYF; cdr3_nt: TGTGCCAGCAGCTTTACGGCTACAGGGGGTGGAAACACCATATATTTT
j_call: TRBJ2-7; d_call: NA; v_call: TRBV15; cdr3_aa: CATSSGSYEQYF; cdr3_nt: TGTGCCACCAGCAGCGGCTCCTACGAGCAGTACTTC
j_call: TRBJ1-2; d_call: NA; v_call: TRBV11-2; cdr3_aa: CASSSLRSYNYGYTF; cdr3_nt: TGTGCCAGCAGCTCACTAAGATCCTATAACTATGGCTACACCTTC
j_call: TRBJ1-1; d_call: NA; v_call: TRBV7-5; cdr3_aa: CVRSLAHGGVGTEAFF; cdr3_nt: TGTGTCAGAAGCTTAGCGCATGGGGGGGTAGGGACTGAAGCTTTCTTT
j_call: TRBJ2-2; d_call: TRBD1; v_call: TRBV9; cdr3_aa: CASSVGPTGALHRELFF; cdr3_nt: TGTGCCAGCAGCGTAGGTCCGACAGGGGCCCTTCACCGGGAGCTGTTTTTT
j_call: TRBJ2-1; d_call: TRBD2; v_call: TRBV28; cdr3_aa: CASSFQTSAGYNEQFF; cdr3_nt: TGTGCCAGCAGCTTCCAGACTAGCGCGGGTTACAATGAGCAGTTCTTC
j_call: TRBJ2-2; d_call: NA; v_call: TRBV14; cdr3_aa: CASSQVQGNTGELFF; cdr3_nt: TGTGCCAGCAGCCAAGTCCAGGGGAACACCGGGGAGCTGTTTTTT
j_call: TRBJ2-2; d_call: TRBD2; v_call: TRBV4-3; cdr3_aa: CASSRKAGGNTGELFF; cdr3_nt: TGCGCCAGCAGCCGGAAAGCGGGGGGAAACACCGGGGAGCTGTTTTTT
j_call: TRBJ2-2; d_call: TRBD1; v_call: TRBV5-1; cdr3_aa: CASSPRTPLGQGEAGELFF; cdr3_nt: TGCGCCAGCAGCCCACGGACACCGTTGGGACAGGGCGAGGCCGGGGAGCTGTTTTTT
j_call: TRBJ1-1; d_call: NA; v_call: TRBV18; cdr3_aa: CASSPPAGRNTEAFF; cdr3_nt: TGTGCCAGCTCACCACCGGCAGGTAGGAACACTGAAGCTTTCTTT